The subject of this entry is one T cell receptor beta chain. Its cognate antigen is unknown. This entry comes from a study of shared clonotypes between healthy human individuals. Study-level results: Only blood samples were collected, and tissue repertoires likely differ.

Replicate PCRs were loaded with 250 to 300 ng DNA from unsorted PBMC, 29,000 or so T cell genomes. Using immunoSEQ multiplex PCR, the repertoire was profiled, and TCRdb retains in-frame clones only, with some absent. The data hold approximately 500,000 clones, with approximately 85% observed a single time. The CDR3 has 12 residues. Germline CDR1 and CDR2: MNHNY and SVGAGI (reference sequence). The V and J ends lost 6 bases and 8 bases respectively, with 13 bases between them. Donors, without exception, were Caucasian adults residing in Nashville, Tennessee. Genomic DNA of unsorted samples came from roughly 90 million PBMCs.

Sequenced material: PBMCs. The V gene is TRBV6-6, the J gene TRBJ1-2; D not resolved. The sequence was collected from a woman in her forties in good health. Some clones in this sample may be carry-over from other donors' samples. The CDR3 loop reads CASRLIELGYTF. The CDR3 DNA reads TGTGCCAGCAGGTTAATAGAGTTAGGCTACACCTTC.